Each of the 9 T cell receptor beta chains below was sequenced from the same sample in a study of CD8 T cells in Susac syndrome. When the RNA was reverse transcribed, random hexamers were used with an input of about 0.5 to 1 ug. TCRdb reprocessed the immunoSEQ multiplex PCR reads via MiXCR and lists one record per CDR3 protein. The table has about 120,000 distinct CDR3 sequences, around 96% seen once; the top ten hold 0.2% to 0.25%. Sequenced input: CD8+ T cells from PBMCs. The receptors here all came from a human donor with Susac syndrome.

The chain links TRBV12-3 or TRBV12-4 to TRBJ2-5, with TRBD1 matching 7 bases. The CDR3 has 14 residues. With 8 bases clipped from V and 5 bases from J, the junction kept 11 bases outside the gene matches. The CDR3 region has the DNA TGTGCCAGCTCGAAGACAGGGTACTATGAGACCCAGTACTTC. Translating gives CASSKTGYYETQYF.

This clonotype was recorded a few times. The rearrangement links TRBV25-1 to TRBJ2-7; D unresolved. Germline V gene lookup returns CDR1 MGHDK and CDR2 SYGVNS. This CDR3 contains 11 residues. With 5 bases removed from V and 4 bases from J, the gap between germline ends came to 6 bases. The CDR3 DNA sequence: TGTGCCAGCAGTTGGGGTTACGAGCAGTACTTC. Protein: CASSWGYEQYF.

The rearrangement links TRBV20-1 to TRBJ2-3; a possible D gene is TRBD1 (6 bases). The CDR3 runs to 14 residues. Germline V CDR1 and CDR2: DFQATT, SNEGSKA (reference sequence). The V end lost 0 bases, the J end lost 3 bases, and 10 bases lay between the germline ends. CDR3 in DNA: TGCAGTGCTAGAGATCGTAGGGGGACAGATACGCAGTATTTT. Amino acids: CSARDRRGTDTQYF.

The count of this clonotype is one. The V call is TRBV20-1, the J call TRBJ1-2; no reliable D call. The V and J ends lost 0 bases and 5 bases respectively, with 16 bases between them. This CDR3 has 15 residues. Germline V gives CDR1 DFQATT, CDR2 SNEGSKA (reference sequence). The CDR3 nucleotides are TGCAGTGCTAGAGATTTTCAGGCAACCCGATATGGCTACACCTTC. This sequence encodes CSARDFQATRYGYTF.

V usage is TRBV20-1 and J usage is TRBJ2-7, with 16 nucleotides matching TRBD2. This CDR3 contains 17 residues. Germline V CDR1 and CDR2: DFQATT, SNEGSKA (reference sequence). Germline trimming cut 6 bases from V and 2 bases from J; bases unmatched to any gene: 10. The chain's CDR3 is CSAPGTSGGARAYEQYF. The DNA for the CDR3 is TGCAGTGCACCCGGGACTAGCGGGGGGGCAAGGGCCTACGAGCAGTACTTC.

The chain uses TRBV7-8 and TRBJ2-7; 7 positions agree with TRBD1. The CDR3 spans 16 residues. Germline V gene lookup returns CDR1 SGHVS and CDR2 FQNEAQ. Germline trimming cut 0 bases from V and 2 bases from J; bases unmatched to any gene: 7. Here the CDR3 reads CASSLALGDSPYEQYF. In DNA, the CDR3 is TGTGCCAGCAGCTTAGCGTTAGGGGACAGTCCCTACGAGCAGTACTTC.

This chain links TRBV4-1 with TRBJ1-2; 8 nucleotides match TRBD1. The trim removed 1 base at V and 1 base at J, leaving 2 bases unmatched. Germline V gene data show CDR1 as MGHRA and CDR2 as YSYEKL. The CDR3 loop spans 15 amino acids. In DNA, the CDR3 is TGCGCCAGCAGCCAAGTACAGGGGGATAACTATGGCTACACCTTC. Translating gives CASSQVQGDNYGYTF.

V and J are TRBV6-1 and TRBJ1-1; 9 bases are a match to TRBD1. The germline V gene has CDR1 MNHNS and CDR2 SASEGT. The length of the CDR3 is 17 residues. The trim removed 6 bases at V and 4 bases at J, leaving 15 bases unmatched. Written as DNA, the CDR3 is TGTGCCAGCAGCCTCGGGACAGGGTCTCTAGCGGGCACTGAAGCTTTCTTT. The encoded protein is CASSLGTGSLAGTEAFF.

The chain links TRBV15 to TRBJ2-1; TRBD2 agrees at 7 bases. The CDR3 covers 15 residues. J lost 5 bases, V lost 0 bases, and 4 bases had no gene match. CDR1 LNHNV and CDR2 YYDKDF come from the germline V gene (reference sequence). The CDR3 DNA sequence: TGTGCCACCAGCAGAGACCTAGCGGTGCACAATGAGCAGTTCTTC. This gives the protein CATSRDLAVHNEQFF. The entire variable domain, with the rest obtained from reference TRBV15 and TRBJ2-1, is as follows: DAMVIQNPRYQVTQFGKPVTLSCSQTLNHNVMYWYQQKSSQAPKLLFHYYDKDFNNEADTPDNFQSRRPNTSFCFLDIRSPGLGDTAMYLCATSRDLAVHNEQFFGPGTRLTVL.